Listed below are T cell receptor beta chains from one sample, sequenced in a study of CD8+ T cells in alopecia areata. Assay used: immunoSEQ multiplex PCR; TCRdb lists only in-frame clones, some missing. The data hold approximately 99,000 clones, with almost 60% observed a single time. Sequenced material: CD8+ T cells sorted from blood. These receptor sequences come from a human donor in good health. CDR3s include the opening cysteine and the closing phenylalanine or tryptophan. Fields, in order: J gene, V gene, D gene, clone size, CDR3 protein, CDR3 DNA. The D gene is left open where the match is weak. The size entry is marked missing in some rows and otherwise reads once, few, many or a size class.

>TRBJ1-1|TRBV19|NA|few
CASSTSRGTEAFF
TGTGCCAGTAGTACCTCCAGGGGCACTGAAGCTTTCTTT
>TRBJ1-1|TRBV6-6|NA|few
CASSYSGGRNTEAFF
TGTGCCAGCAGTTACTCGGGGGGCCGGAACACTGAAGCTTTCTTT
>TRBJ2-7|TRBV29-1|NA|NA
CSVEEGGAPHEQYF
TGCAGCGTTGAAGAAGGAGGGGCGCCCCACGAGCAGTACTTC
>TRBJ2-1|TRBV21-1|NA|few
CASSKNNEQFF
TGTGCCAGCAGCAAAAATAATGAGCAGTTCTTC
>TRBJ2-5|TRBV12-2|NA|NA
CASRSYGTGVVETQYF
TGTGCAAGTCGCTCGTACGGGACAGGGGTGGTGGAGACCCAGTACTTC
>TRBJ1-4|TRBV5-6|NA|NA
CASSGGQALGEKLFF
TGTGCCAGCAGCGGGGGTCAGGCCCTCGGGGAAAAACTGTTTTTT
>TRBJ2-1|TRBV6-6|NA|NA
CASKESHEQFF
TGTGCCAGCAAGGAGAGCCATGAGCAGTTCTTC
>TRBJ2-1|TRBV29-1|TRBD2|NA
CSVTLAGIRDEQFF
TGCAGCGTGACCCTAGCGGGGATACGAGATGAGCAGTTCTTC
>TRBJ2-3|TRBV13|TRBD2|once
CASSSRDMEAGGAPDTQYF
TGTGCCAGCAGCTCACGAGACATGGAAGCGGGGGGAGCCCCGGATACGCAGTATTTT
>TRBJ1-6|TRBV25-1|NA|NA
CASSESTGSDSPLHF
TGTGCCAGCAGTGAATCGACGGGGAGTGATTCACCCCTCCACTTT
>TRBJ1-3|TRBV13|TRBD1|NA
CASSLVGQGYGNTIYF
TGTGCCAGCAGCTTAGTTGGACAGGGTTACGGAAACACCATATATTTT
>TRBJ2-3|TRBV7-9|TRBD2|NA
CASSSRTSGGTSTDTQYF
TGTGCCAGCAGCTCTCGGACTAGCGGGGGAACTAGCACAGATACGCAGTATTTT
>TRBJ1-1|TRBV5-4|NA|NA
CASSLGDLNTEAFF
TGTGCCAGCAGCTTGGGGGACTTGAACACTGAAGCTTTCTTT
>TRBJ2-5|TRBV7-9|NA|once
CASSLVRWAAQETQYF
TGTGCCAGCAGCTTAGTACGTTGGGCGGCCCAAGAGACCCAGTACTTC
>TRBJ2-7|TRBV5-6|TRBD1|NA
CASSSRTGALTYEQYF
TGTGCCAGCAGCTCCCGGACAGGGGCTTTAACCTACGAGCAGTACTTC
>TRBJ1-1|TRBV6-6|NA|few
CASSPNPTNTEAFF
TGTGCCAGCAGCCCAAACCCCACGAACACTGAAGCTTTCTTT
>TRBJ2-2|TRBV7-3|NA|NA
CASSLSSGFYTGELFF
TGTGCCAGCAGCTTATCTTCAGGATTTTACACCGGGGAGCTGTTTTTT
>TRBJ2-7|TRBV5-6|NA|NA
CASSLGGYEQYF
TGTGCCAGCAGCTTGGGGGGCTACGAGCAGTACTTC
>TRBJ2-3|TRBV7-2|NA|NA
CASPGPTTSTDTQYF
TGTGCCAGTCCGGGTCCCACAACTAGCACAGATACGCAGTATTTT
>TRBJ2-3|TRBV5-1|NA|few
CASSLELLTIGTDTQYF
TGCGCCAGCAGCTTGGAACTCCTGACAATTGGCACAGATACGCAGTATTTT
>TRBJ2-1|TRBV7-8|TRBD2|NA
CASSLGPAGGRNEQFF
TGTGCCAGCAGCTTAGGCCCAGCGGGGGGGAGGAATGAGCAGTTCTTC
>TRBJ1-6|TRBV5-1|NA|few
CASSDGSSSSYNSPLHF
TGCGCCAGCAGCGACGGCAGTTCCAGCTCCTATAATTCACCCCTCCACTTT
>TRBJ2-7|TRBV9|TRBD1|once
CASSPGQAYEQYF
TGTGCCAGCAGCCCGGGACAGGCCTACGAGCAGTACTTC
>TRBJ2-7|TRBV15|TRBD1|NA
CATSRNRGPSYEQYF
TGTGCCACCAGCAGAAACAGGGGGCCTTCCTACGAGCAGTACTTC
>TRBJ2-7|TRBV28|NA|NA
CASSTGRSYEQYF
TGTGCCAGCAGCACCGGGCGCTCCTACGAGCAGTACTTC
>TRBJ2-1|TRBV13|NA|NA
CASSLPSKGPRYNEQFF
TGTGCCAGCAGCCTGCCTAGCAAGGGGCCCCGATACAATGAGCAGTTCTTC
>TRBJ2-3|TRBV2|TRBD1|many
CASSWTGPTDTQYF
TGTGCCAGCAGTTGGACAGGGCCGACAGATACGCAGTATTTT
>TRBJ1-4|TRBV6-6|TRBD1|NA
CAIGTEPNEKLFF
TGTGCCATTGGGACAGAACCCAATGAAAAACTGTTTTTT
>TRBJ2-5|TRBV25-1|TRBD1|NA
CASSDPHRDSLGETQYF
TGTGCCAGCAGTGACCCTCACCGGGACAGCCTAGGGGAGACCCAGTACTTC
>TRBJ2-7|TRBV6-4|TRBD1|NA
CASSYHYRTGKSSYEQYF
TGTGCCAGCAGTTACCACTATCGGACAGGGAAAAGCTCCTACGAGCAGTACTTC
>TRBJ2-7|TRBV27|NA|NA
CASSQGVSYEQYF
TGTGCCAGCAGCCAAGGGGTATCCTACGAGCAGTACTTC
>TRBJ1-6|TRBV13|NA|NA
CASSASGRPLHF
TGTGCCAGCAGCGCCTCAGGGAGACCCCTCCACTTT
>TRBJ2-7|TRBV2|NA|NA
CASSEPRTVNYEQYF
TGTGCCAGCAGTGAGCCCAGGACAGTGAACTACGAGCAGTACTTC
>TRBJ2-3|TRBV6-4|TRBD2|NA
CASSEGGGATDTQYF
TGTGCCAGCAGTGAAGGCGGGGGGGCAACAGATACGCAGTATTTT
>TRBJ1-6|TRBV28|NA|NA
CASSLYGWQGSTSPLHF
TGTGCCAGCAGTTTATACGGTTGGCAGGGTAGCACTTCACCCCTCCACTTT
>TRBJ1-2|TRBV28|TRBD1|many
CASSGQAPYGYTF
TGTGCCAGCTCAGGACAGGCACCCTATGGCTACACCTTC
>TRBJ1-1|TRBV5-6|NA|NA
CASSALGPSAFF
TGTGCCAGCAGCGCACTAGGACCGTCAGCTTTCTTT
>TRBJ2-5|TRBV4-3|TRBD1|NA
CASSQDPYRGARVLETQYF
TGCGCCAGCAGCCAAGATCCGTACAGGGGGGCCAGGGTCCTGGAGACCCAGTACTTC
>TRBJ2-3|TRBV29-1|NA|NA
CSAGGTRDQDTQYF
TGCAGCGCTGGGGGGACAAGGGACCAAGATACGCAGTATTTT
>TRBJ2-7|TRBV29-1|NA|NA
CSVEFLKDSGSYEQYF
TGCAGCGTTGAGTTTTTAAAGGACAGCGGCTCCTACGAGCAGTACTTC
>TRBJ1-1|TRBV29-1|NA|NA
CSVAPGNTEAFF
TGCAGCGTTGCGCCGGGGAACACTGAAGCTTTCTTT
>TRBJ1-2|TRBV13|NA|NA
CASSAAGGLTGMVVGYTF
TGTGCCAGCAGTGCTGCTGGGGGTTTAACGGGCATGGTTGTGGGCTACACCTTC
>TRBJ2-5|TRBV5-4|NA|NA
CASSLGTEQETQYF
TGTGCCAGCAGCCTAGGGACGGAACAAGAGACCCAGTACTTC
>TRBJ1-1|TRBV13|NA|few
CASRRPNTEAFF
TGTGCCAGCAGGCGACCGAACACTGAAGCTTTCTTT
>TRBJ2-1|TRBV19|NA|few
CASSIVPRSEQFF
TGTGCCAGTAGTATTGTTCCGAGAAGTGAGCAGTTCTTC
>TRBJ2-3|TRBV14|NA|NA
CASSQVRNTDTQYF
TGTGCCAGCAGCCAAGTCCGAAACACAGATACGCAGTATTTT
>TRBJ2-7|TRBV23-1|NA|NA
CASSQSSQGPSYEQYF
TGCGCCAGCAGTCAATCGTCCCAGGGGCCCTCCTACGAGCAGTACTTC
>TRBJ1-1|TRBV19|NA|NA
CASSIDPHKYESLMNTEAFF
TGTGCCAGTAGTATAGATCCTCATAAGTATGAATCCCTTATGAACACTGAAGCTTTCTTT
>TRBJ2-3|TRBV4-3|TRBD2|few
CASSQTRTSPYPADTQYF
TGCGCCAGCAGCCAGACGAGGACTAGCCCCTACCCCGCAGATACGCAGTATTTT
>TRBJ2-5|TRBV9|NA|NA
CASSVAGLEETQYF
TGTGCCAGCAGCGTAGCGGGACTGGAAGAGACCCAGTACTTC
>TRBJ2-7|TRBV9|NA|NA
CASSPGGTAYEQYF
TGTGCCAGCAGCCCCGGAGGTACTGCCTACGAGCAGTACTTC
>TRBJ2-1|TRBV7-9|TRBD2|few
CASSFRTSGDDEQFF
TGTGCCAGCAGCTTTAGGACTAGCGGGGACGATGAGCAGTTCTTC
>TRBJ2-7|TRBV7-2|NA|few
CASSRTWSTFYEQYF
TGTGCCAGCAGCCGGACGTGGTCGACCTTCTACGAGCAGTACTTC
>TRBJ1-2|TRBV25-1|NA|NA
CASSEWAENYGYTF
TGTGCCAGCAGTGAATGGGCCGAAAACTATGGCTACACCTTC